The 27 T cell receptor beta chains given below trace back to one sample, sequenced in a study of graft-versus-host responses after intestinal transplantation. Some clones are missing from TCRdb's copy, which holds only in-frame ones; the method was immunoSEQ multiplex PCR. The data contain 80,000 to 85,000 clones, 91% of them singletons. No antigens are known for them. Here the sequenced sample was unstimulated CD4+ T cells sorted from spleen or lymph node cells, taken before intestinal transplant. These receptors came from a human donor who received an intestinal transplant.

The V and J genes are TRBV11-3 and TRBJ1-4, with no clear D. The CDR3 consists of 14 residues. CDR1 SGHNT and CDR2 YENEEA come from the germline V gene. Trimming removed 1 base at V and 5 bases at J, with 8 bases between. The CDR3 region is CASSLGARNEKLFF. CDR3 DNA: TGTGCCAGCAGCTTAGGGGCCCGGAATGAAAAACTGTTTTTT.

This clone was detected only once. The chain couples TRBV9 to TRBJ1-5, with D perhaps TRBD1 (6 bases). V was shortened by 3 bases and J by 3 bases, with 19 bases between the two germline ends. Germline CDR1 is SGDLS and CDR2 is YYNGEE. CDR3 size: 17 residues. The CDR3 loop is CASSDDRWGSTNQPQHF. CDR3 nucleotides: TGTGCCAGCAGCGATGACAGGTGGGGGTCGACCAATCAGCCCCAGCATTTT.

CDR3 nucleotide sequence: TGCGCCAGCAGCTGGGGACTAGCGGGGGACCTCACAGATACGCAGTATTTT. It encodes CASSWGLAGDLTDTQYF. The rearrangement joins TRBV5-1 to TRBJ2-3, with 14 bases lining up with TRBD2. Germline V lookup: CDR1 SGHRS, CDR2 YFSETQ. This CDR3 contains 17 residues. Unmatched junction bases numbered 5, after V lost 3 bases and J lost 2 bases. The whole variable domain, filled in from reference TRBV5-1 and TRBJ2-3, reads KAGVTQTPRYLIKTRGQQVTLSCSPISGHRSVSWYQQTPGQGLQFLFEYFSETQRNKGNFPGRFSGRQFSNSRSEMNVSTLELGDSALYLCASSWGLAGDLTDTQYFGPGTRLTVL.

The V and J genes are TRBV5-4 and TRBJ1-4, with a possible D match to TRBD1 (6 bases). CDR3 length equals 17 residues. Germline-derived CDR1 and CDR2 are SGHNT and YYREEE (reference sequence). Trimming shortened V by 3 bases and J by 7 bases, and 22 bases separated the two germline ends. The CDR3 sequence is CASSSQPRQGGGEKLFF. The CDR3 nucleotides read TGTGCCAGCAGCTCCCAACCGAGGCAGGGAGGGGGTGAAAAACTGTTTTTT.

The chain recombines TRBV19 with TRBJ1-2; the D gene is possibly TRBD1 (5 bases). CDR1 is LNHDA and CDR2 is SQIVND in the germline V gene (reference sequence). The length of the CDR3 is 14 residues. V was clipped by 2 bases and J by 4 bases, with 11 bases between them. This chain's CDR3 is CASSIPGQPYGYTF. In DNA form, the CDR3 reads TGTGCCAGTAGTATACCTGGACAACCCTATGGCTACACCTTC.

The gene calls are TRBV19 and TRBJ2-5, with 8 nucleotides matching TRBD2. The germline V gene encodes CDR1 LNHDA and CDR2 SQIVND (reference sequence). The CDR3 is 11 amino acids. The V and J ends lost 9 bases and 7 bases, in that order; junction bases with no gene match: 4. CDR3: CASRGGLTQYF. The DNA of the CDR3 is TGTGCCAGCCGGGGGGGGTTGACCCAGTACTTC.

For this clone: Its ends do not fully match the called genes, so a read error is possible. The CDR3 protein is CASGLTGRVTVF. CDR3 sequence (DNA): TGTGCTAGTGGTTTGACTGGGCGGGTCACCGTCTTC. The rearrangement joins TRBV12-5 to TRBJ2-1; maybe TRBD2 (5 bases). In germline, CDR1 is LGHNT, CDR2 FRNRAP. The CDR3 sequence is 12 residues long. Based on the CDR3 plus reference TRBV12-5 and TRBJ2-1, the full variable domain is DARVTQTPRHKVTEMGQEVTMRCQPILGHNTVFWYRQTMMQGLELLAYFRNRAPLDDSGMPKDRFSAEMPDATLATLKIQPSEPRDSAVYFCASGLTGRVTVFGPGTRLTVL.

Comment on this clone: Germline and junction disagree at one end, which may indicate a read error. Other DNA sequences in the sample encode the same CDR3. This chain uses TRBV5-1 with TRBJ1-1, with 8 bases lining up with TRBD1. The CDR3 consists of 15 residues. Germline V lookup: CDR1 SGHRS, CDR2 YFSETQ. In nucleotides, the CDR3 is TGCGCCAGCAGCCACAACCATGACAGGGGCACTGAAGCTTTTTTT. It translates to CASSHNHDRGTEAFF.

The gene calls are TRBV7-9 and TRBJ2-1, with 9 bases matching TRBD2. The CDR3 totals 17 residues. Germline assignment: CDR1 SEHNR and CDR2 FQNEAQ (reference sequence). V lost 3 bases to trimming and J lost 0 bases; unmatched junction nucleotides: 6. The CDR3 DNA follows: TGTGCCAGCAGCTTCCCTCCGGGACTAGCCTCCTACAATGAGCAGTTCTTC. Amino acid sequence: CASSFPPGLASYNEQFF. The full variable domain, with the rest looked up from reference TRBV7-9 and TRBJ2-1, is DTGVSQNPRHKITKRGQNVTFRCDPISEHNRLYWYRQTLGQGPEFLTYFQNEAQLEKSRLLSDRFSAERPKGSFSTLEIQRTEQGDSAMYLCASSFPPGLASYNEQFFGPGTRLTVL.

This rearrangement joins TRBV2 to TRBJ2-5, with TRBD2 identical over 16 bases. Germline V gene lookup returns CDR1 SNHLY and CDR2 FYNNEI. V shed 6 bases and J 5 bases; nucleotides not matched to a gene: 3. The length of the CDR3 is 15 residues. CDR3 in DNA: TGTGCCAGCAGCGGGACTAGCGGGGGGGCGGAGACCCAGTACTTC. Translating gives CASSGTSGGAETQYF. Filled out from reference TRBV2 and TRBJ2-5, the complete variable domain reads EPEVTQTPSHQVTQMGQEVILRCVPISNHLYFYWYRQILGQKVEFLVSFYNNEISEKSEIFDDQFSVERPDGSNFTLKIRSTKLEDSAMYFCASSGTSGGAETQYFGPGTRLLVL.

The rearrangement links TRBV7-2 to TRBJ2-5, with 11 bases fitting TRBD2. The ends lost 0 bases at V and 3 bases at J; junction bases unmatched: 21. The length of the CDR3 is 22 residues. Germline CDR1 reads SGHTA; CDR2 reads FQGNSA. CDR3 DNA sequence: TGTGCCAGCAGCTTAGCGCTAAGTGGGCTAGCGGGGGGACCGGCTATAAAAGAGACCCAGTACTTC. It codes for CASSLALSGLAGGPAIKETQYF.

The rearrangement joins TRBV4-3 to TRBJ1-4, with 10 bases fitting TRBD1. Germline CDR1 reads LGHNA; CDR2 reads YSLEER. V was pared by 0 bases and J by 7 bases, with 5 bases of the junction left unmatched. CDR3 length equals 16 residues. The CDR3 is CASSQDPGQGLEKLFF. The CDR3 DNA sequence: TGCGCCAGCAGCCAAGACCCGGGACAGGGGCTTGAAAAACTGTTTTTT.

The chain's CDR3 is CASSVEQGTNYGYTF. CDR3 in DNA: TGTGCCAGCAGCGTAGAACAGGGTACTAACTATGGCTACACCTTC. The chain recombines TRBV9 with TRBJ1-2; TRBD1 might be the D (6 bases). This CDR3 contains 15 residues. The ends were cut back, 0 bases at V and 0 bases at J, with 9 bases in the middle. The germline V gene encodes CDR1 SGDLS and CDR2 YYNGEE.

The J gene is TRBJ2-1, the V gene TRBV5-4; the D gene is possibly TRBD1 (6 bases). CDR3 length: 13 residues. The ends were cut back, 3 bases at V and 5 bases at J, with 9 bases in the middle. Germline values: CDR1 SGHNT, CDR2 YYREEE (reference sequence). CDR3 bases: TGTGCCAGCAGCTCGGACAGCAACAATGAGCAGTTCTTC. Amino acid sequence: CASSSDSNNEQFF.

This chain connects TRBV19 to TRBJ2-3; TRBD1 matches at 9 bases. The V segment lost 4 bases and the J segment 4 bases; nucleotides outside the gene matches: 12. CDR1 is LNHDA, CDR2 SQIVND, per germline (reference sequence). The CDR3 is 17 residues long. The CDR3 is CASSRATGTGRADTQYF. CDR3 bases: TGTGCCAGTAGTAGGGCTACCGGGACAGGGCGCGCAGATACGCAGTATTTT.

This clone was seen a single time. The chain recombines TRBV29-1 with TRBJ2-3; 7 bases are a match to TRBD1. With V trimmed by 4 bases and J by 2 bases, 3 bases remained unmatched. Germline V gives CDR1 SQVTM, CDR2 ANQGSEA. The CDR3 spans 13 residues. In nucleotides, the CDR3 is TGCAGCGTTGCGGACAGGCTCACAGATACGCAGTATTTT. It codes for CSVADRLTDTQYF.

CDR3 in DNA: TGTGCCAGCAGCTTTAACATACAGGGAGCGAAACTGTTTTTT. Protein product: CASSFNIQGAKLFF. The chain combines TRBV5-6 with TRBJ1-4, with D perhaps matching TRBD1 (6 bases). This CDR3 comprises 14 residues. From germline, CDR1 is SGHDT and CDR2 YYEEEE. V was shortened by 2 bases and J by 11 bases, with 16 bases between the two germline ends.

This sequence joins TRBV7-8 and TRBJ1-3; maybe TRBD1 (5 bases). V was trimmed by 5 bases and J by 0 bases, leaving 14 bases between them. This CDR3 spans 16 amino acids. Looked up from germline, CDR1 is SGHVS and CDR2 is FQNEAQ. The CDR3: CASSLSTVGSGNTIYF. In DNA form, the CDR3 reads TGTGCCAGCAGCCTCTCGACAGTGGGCTCTGGAAACACCATATATTTT.

The chain uses TRBV19 and TRBJ1-1, with a possible D match to TRBD1 (5 bases). The CDR3 is 12 amino acids. The V and J ends lost 3 bases and 8 bases respectively, with 10 bases between them. The germline V gene has CDR1 LNHDA and CDR2 SQIVND (reference sequence). The CDR3 coding sequence is TGTGCCAGTAGTATCACGGGGGGGGAAGCTTTCTTT. Encoded protein: CASSITGGEAFF.

This clone was detected a few times. This chain joins TRBV19 and TRBJ2-7, with a possible D match to TRBD1 (6 bases). There are 15 residues in the CDR3. Germline CDR1 LNHDA, CDR2 SQIVND (reference sequence). Deletions cut 6 bases from V and 6 bases from J, with 21 bases between. This CDR3 is CASSPIPQGQGEQYF. For the CDR3, the DNA is TGTGCCAGTAGCCCGATACCCCAGGGGCAAGGCGAGCAGTACTTC.

This chain joins TRBV19 and TRBJ1-2; D is possibly TRBD1 (5 bases). The CDR3 is 16 residues long. Looked up from germline, CDR1 is LNHDA and CDR2 is SQIVND (reference sequence). V was clipped by 3 bases and J by 4 bases, with 18 bases between them. In DNA form, the CDR3 reads TGTGCCAGTAGTATCGCCCCTGACAGAGGTAGCTATGGCTACACCTTC. It codes for CASSIAPDRGSYGYTF.

This chain joins TRBV30 and TRBJ1-1; no clear D. Trimming shortened V by 1 base and J by 1 base, and 7 bases separated the two germline ends. CDR3 length: 13 amino acids. Germline CDR1 GTSNPN, CDR2 SVGIG (reference sequence). The CDR3: CAWSGQKNTEAFF. Written as DNA, the CDR3 is TGTGCCTGGAGTGGGCAGAAGAACACTGAAGCTTTCTTT.

This chain joins TRBV7-2 and TRBJ1-2, with a weak D call TRBD1 (5 bases). CDR3 length equals 13 residues. Trimming took off 6 bases at V and 8 bases at J, with 16 bases between the two ends. The germline CDR1 and CDR2 sequences are SGHTA and FQGNSA. In DNA, the CDR3 is TGTGCCAGCAGGGGCGACCAGGGTCGCGGCTACACCTTC. Amino acids: CASRGDQGRGYTF. Full variable domain (remainder filled in from reference TRBV7-2 and TRBJ1-2): GAGVSQSPSNKVTEKGKDVELRCDPISGHTALYWYRQSLGQGLEFLIYFQGNSAPDKSGLPSDRFSAERTGGSVSTLTIQRTQQEDSAVYLCASRGDQGRGYTFGSGTRLTVV.

The rearrangement uses TRBV7-2 and TRBJ2-5; no firm D call. The CDR3 covers 11 residues. With 1 base removed from V and 11 bases from J, the gap between germline ends came to 8 bases. CDR1 is SGHTA and CDR2 is FQGNSA in the germline V gene. In DNA, the CDR3 is TGTGCCAGCAGCTTAGGAAATACTCAGTACTTC. Translated: CASSLGNTQYF.

The rearrangement joins TRBV29-1 to TRBJ1-1; tentatively, D is TRBD1 (5 bases). CDR1 is SQVTM and CDR2 is ANQGSEA in the germline V gene. V shed 7 bases and J shed 5 bases, with 17 bases lying between them. The length of the CDR3 is 13 residues. The CDR3 loop is CSGTGGRGTEAFF. CDR3 in DNA: TGCAGCGGGACCGGGGGGAGGGGTACTGAAGCTTTCTTT.

The genes are TRBV6-4 and TRBJ2-2; no firm D call. V lost 1 base and J lost 0, with 3 bases in between. The CDR3 length is 14 residues. Germline V gene data show CDR1 as MRHNA and CDR2 as SNTAGT. CDR3 sequence reads: CASSDWPNTGELFF. The CDR3 DNA reads TGTGCCAGCAGTGACTGGCCGAACACCGGGGAGCTGTTTTTT.

The chain is built from TRBV21-1 and TRBJ1-1; the listed D gene, TRBD1, was not tested against the DNA. TRBV21-1 is a pseudogene segment. The CDR3 totals 16 residues. The CDR3 reads CASSLHLTATNTEAFF. The DNA of the CDR3 is TGTGCCAGCAGCCTACACCTGACAGCTACGAACACTGAAGCTTTCTTT.